One sample yielded the 7 T cell receptor beta chains listed below, sequenced in a study of cytomegalovirus exposure and HLA in healthy donors. The table came from immunoSEQ multiplex PCR; TCRdb's copy has only in-frame clones and leaves some out. The repertoire includes about 330,000 clones, about 85% of them detected once, and roughly 1.2% sits in the top ten. Sequences were obtained from PBMCs. The source is a woman in her twenties or thirties in good health and CMV-seropositive.

The chain recombines TRBV18 with TRBJ1-2; 8 nucleotides line up with TRBD1. With V trimmed by 3 bases and J by 6 bases, 12 bases remained unmatched. Germline V lookup: CDR1 KGHSH, CDR2 LQKENI. The CDR3 extends over 16 amino acids. The CDR3 here is CASSPSSRGLVNGYTF. CDR3 DNA: TGTGCCAGCTCACCCTCTTCCAGGGGGCTTGTGAATGGCTACACCTTC. Looking up the rest from reference TRBV18 and TRBJ1-2 gives the full variable domain: NAGVMQNPRHLVRRRGQEARLRCSPMKGHSHVYWYRQLPEEGLKFMVYLQKENIIDESGMPKERFSAEFPKEGPSILRIQQVVRGDSAAYFCASSPSSRGLVNGYTFGSGTRLTVV.

The table lists this clone with a count of one. The gene calls are TRBV6-5 and TRBJ2-5, with 13 bases identical to TRBD2. The CDR3 consists of 16 residues. Germline loops: CDR1 MNHEY, CDR2 SVGAGI. The J segment lost 5 bases and the V segment lost 4 bases, leaving 7 bases of the junction unmatched. The CDR3 nucleotides are TGTGCCAGCAGTTTGTATCGGACTAGCGGGAGTGAGACCCAGTACTTC. This translates into CASSLYRTSGSETQYF.

The chain links TRBV19 to TRBJ1-4; D gene unclear. Germline-derived CDR1 and CDR2 are LNHDA and SQIVND (reference sequence). V was pared by 8 bases and J by 3 bases, with 13 bases between. This CDR3 has 14 amino acids. This CDR3 is CASRMGFSNEKLFF. The CDR3 nucleotides are TGTGCCAGTCGAATGGGATTCTCTAATGAAAAACTGTTTTTT.

The rearrangement uses TRBV5-6 and TRBJ2-2, with 9 bases fitting TRBD1. V dropped 0 bases and J dropped 6; count of bases not matched to a gene: 12. This CDR3 spans 18 amino acids. The germline V gene has CDR1 SGHDT and CDR2 YYEEEE. The CDR3 loop is CASSLVGTGGRKAGELFF. The CDR3 DNA reads as TGTGCCAGCAGCTTGGTGGGCACAGGGGGCCGGAAGGCCGGGGAGCTGTTTTTT.

The chain carries TRBV2 and TRBJ2-7; TRBD1 might be the D (6 bases). The V end was cut by 6 bases, the J end by 5 bases, with 14 bases between. This CDR3 comprises 13 residues. Per the germline V gene, CDR1 is SNHLY and CDR2 is FYNNEI. The CDR3 nucleotides read TGTGCCAGCAGCGGGACACCGTCGAACGAGCAGTACTTC. It yields the protein CASSGTPSNEQYF.

This clone was recorded once. The J gene is TRBJ1-2, the V gene TRBV14, with no clear D. This CDR3 has 13 amino acids. The germline CDR1 and CDR2 sequences are SGHDN and FVKESK. V dropped 0 bases and J dropped 4 bases, with 6 bases sitting between them. CDR3 bases: TGTGCCAGCAGCCAAGACAATGTCTATGGCTACACCTTC. Translated, it gives CASSQDNVYGYTF.

CDR3 protein: CAGHRDSGEDTQYF. The CDR3 coding sequence is TGTGCCGGCCACCGGGACTCCGGGGAAGATACGCAGTATTTT. The chain has TRBV2 and TRBJ2-3, with D possibly being TRBD2 (6 bases). Germline V lookup: CDR1 SNHLY, CDR2 FYNNEI. The CDR3 length is 14 residues. With 11 bases removed from V and 5 bases from J, the gap between germline ends came to 20 bases. The entire variable domain, with the rest obtained from reference TRBV2 and TRBJ2-3, is as follows: EPEVTQTPSHQVTQMGQEVILRCVPISNHLYFYWYRQILGQKVEFLVSFYNNEISEKSEIFDDQFSVERPDGSNFTLKIRSTKLEDSAMYFCAGHRDSGEDTQYFGPGTRLTVL.